This entry is about one T cell receptor beta chain. This sample is drawn from a study of control samples from healthy donors and cancer patients. Trimming removed 5 bases at V and 5 bases at J, with 12 bases between. This CDR3 comprises 13 residues. Germline CDR1 is SGHTA and CDR2 is FQGNSA. Using immunoSEQ multiplex PCR, the repertoire was profiled, and TCRdb retains in-frame clones only, with some absent. In the table there are roughly 170,000 clones, about 90% of which are singletons. Sample: blood. The receptor was isolated from a woman in her thirties or forties in good health. The chain links TRBV7-2 to TRBJ1-2; TRBD1 is a possible D gene (5 bases). The CDR3 DNA reads TGTGCCAGCAGCCTTAGAGGGGAGTATGGCTACACCTTC. Protein product: CASSLRGEYGYTF.